This TCR beta chain is from a study of CD8 T cells in Susac syndrome. CD8+ and CD4+ T cells from blood underwent TCR beta sequencing, which was carried out in a high-throughput format. Negative isolation was used for CD8+ and CD4+ T cells, and FACS enrichment was applied to TEMRA cells. In germline, CDR1 is GTSNPN, CDR2 SVGIG (reference sequence). V lost 0 bases and J 14 bases, leaving 20 bases between the germline ends. CDR3 length: 14 amino acids. Random hexamers were used to reverse transcribe the RNA input (roughly 0.5 to 1 ug). An immunoSEQ multiplex PCR amplified TCR beta CDR3 over 54 Vbeta and 13 Jbeta. TCRdb recomputed calls from the immunoSEQ multiplex PCR reads with MiXCR, one row per CDR3 protein. The sample lists approximately 200,000 distinct CDR3 sequences, around 90% occurring once.

The material sequenced was CD8+ T cells from PBMCs. The receptor comes from a human donor with multiple sclerosis. The chain uses TRBV30 and TRBJ2-1, with a tentative D call TRBD2 (6 bases). This CDR3 reads CAWSVFSAGQPEFF. As DNA, the CDR3 is TGTGCCTGGAGTGTCTTTTCAGCGGGCCAGCCAGAGTTCTTC.